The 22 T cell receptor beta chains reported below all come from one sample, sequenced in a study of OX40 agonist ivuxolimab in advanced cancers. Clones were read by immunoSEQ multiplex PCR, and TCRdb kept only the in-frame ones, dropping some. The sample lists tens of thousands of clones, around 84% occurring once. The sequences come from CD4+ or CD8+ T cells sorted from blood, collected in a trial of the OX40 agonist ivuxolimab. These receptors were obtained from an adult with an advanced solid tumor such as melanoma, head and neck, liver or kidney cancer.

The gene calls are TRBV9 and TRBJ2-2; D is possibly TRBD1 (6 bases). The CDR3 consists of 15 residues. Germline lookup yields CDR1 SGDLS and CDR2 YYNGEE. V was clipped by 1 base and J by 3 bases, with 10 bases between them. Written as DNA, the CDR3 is TGTGCCAGCAGCGTACAGGGGCAGGACACCGGGGAGCTGTTTTTT. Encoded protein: CASSVQGQDTGELFF.

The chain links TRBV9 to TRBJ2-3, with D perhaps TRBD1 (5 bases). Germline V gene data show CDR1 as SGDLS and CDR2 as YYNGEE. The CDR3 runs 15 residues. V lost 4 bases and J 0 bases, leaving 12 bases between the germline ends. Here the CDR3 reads CASSPRGGSTDTQYF. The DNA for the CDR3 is TGTGCCAGCAGCCCAAGGGGCGGAAGCACAGATACGCAGTATTTT.

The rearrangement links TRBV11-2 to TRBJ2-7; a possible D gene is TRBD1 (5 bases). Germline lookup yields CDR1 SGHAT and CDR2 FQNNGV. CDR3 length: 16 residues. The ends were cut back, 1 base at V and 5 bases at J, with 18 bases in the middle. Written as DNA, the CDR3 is TGTGCCAGCAGCTTAGTTAAGGGGAAGATCTTTGACGAGCAGTACTTC. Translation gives CASSLVKGKIFDEQYF.

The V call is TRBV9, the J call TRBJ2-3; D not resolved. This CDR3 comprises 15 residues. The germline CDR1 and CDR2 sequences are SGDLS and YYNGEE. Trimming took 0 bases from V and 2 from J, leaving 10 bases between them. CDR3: CASSVATHYTDTQYF. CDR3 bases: TGTGCCAGCAGCGTAGCTACTCACTACACAGATACGCAGTATTTT.

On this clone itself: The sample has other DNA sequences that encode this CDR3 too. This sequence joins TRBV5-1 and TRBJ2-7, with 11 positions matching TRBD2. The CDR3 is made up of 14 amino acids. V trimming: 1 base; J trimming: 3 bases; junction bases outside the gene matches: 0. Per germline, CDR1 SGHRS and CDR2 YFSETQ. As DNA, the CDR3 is TGCGCCAGCAGCTTGACTAGCGGGAGCTACGAGCAGTACTTC. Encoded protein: CASSLTSGSYEQYF.

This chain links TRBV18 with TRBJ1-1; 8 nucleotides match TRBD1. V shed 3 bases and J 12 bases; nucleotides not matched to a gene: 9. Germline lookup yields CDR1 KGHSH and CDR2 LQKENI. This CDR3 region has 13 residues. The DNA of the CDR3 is TGTGCCAGCTCACCGGACAGGGAAGGGGTCCCTTTCTTT. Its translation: CASSPDREGVPFF.

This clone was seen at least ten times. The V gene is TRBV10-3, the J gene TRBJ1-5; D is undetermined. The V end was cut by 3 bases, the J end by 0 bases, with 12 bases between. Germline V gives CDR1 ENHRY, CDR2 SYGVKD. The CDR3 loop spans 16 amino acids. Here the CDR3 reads CAISDPTMHSNQPQHF. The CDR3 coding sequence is TGTGCCATCAGTGACCCGACCATGCATAGCAATCAGCCCCAGCATTTT.

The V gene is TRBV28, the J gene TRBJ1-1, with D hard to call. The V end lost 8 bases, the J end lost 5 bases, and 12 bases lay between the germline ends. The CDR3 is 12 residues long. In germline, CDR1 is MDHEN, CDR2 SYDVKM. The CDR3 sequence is CASAGLWTEAFF. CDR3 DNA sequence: TGTGCCAGCGCCGGGCTGTGGACTGAAGCTTTCTTT.

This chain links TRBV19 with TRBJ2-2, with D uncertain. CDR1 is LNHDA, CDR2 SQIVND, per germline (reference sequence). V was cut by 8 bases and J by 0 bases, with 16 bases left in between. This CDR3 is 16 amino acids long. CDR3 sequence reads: CASGGSVEPNTGELFF. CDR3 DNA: TGTGCCAGTGGTGGGTCTGTTGAACCGAACACCGGGGAGCTGTTTTTT.

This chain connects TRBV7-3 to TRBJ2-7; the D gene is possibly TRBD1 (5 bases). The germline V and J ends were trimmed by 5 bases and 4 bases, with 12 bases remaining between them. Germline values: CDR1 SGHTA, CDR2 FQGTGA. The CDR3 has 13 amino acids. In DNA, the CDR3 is TGTGCCAGCAGCCCCAGGGTTAGTTACGAGCAGTACTTC. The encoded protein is CASSPRVSYEQYF. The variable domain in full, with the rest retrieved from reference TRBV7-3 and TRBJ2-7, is GAGVSQTPSNKVTEKGKYVELRCDPISGHTALYWYRQSLGQGPEFLIYFQGTGAADDSGLPNDRFFAVRPEGSVSTLKIQRTERGDSAVYLCASSPRVSYEQYFGPGTRLTVT.

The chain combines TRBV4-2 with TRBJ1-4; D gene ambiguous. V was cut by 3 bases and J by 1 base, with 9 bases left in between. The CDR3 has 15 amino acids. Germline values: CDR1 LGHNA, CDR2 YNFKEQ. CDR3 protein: CASSQAWGTNEKLFF. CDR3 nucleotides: TGTGCCAGCAGCCAGGCCTGGGGAACTAATGAAAAACTGTTTTTT.

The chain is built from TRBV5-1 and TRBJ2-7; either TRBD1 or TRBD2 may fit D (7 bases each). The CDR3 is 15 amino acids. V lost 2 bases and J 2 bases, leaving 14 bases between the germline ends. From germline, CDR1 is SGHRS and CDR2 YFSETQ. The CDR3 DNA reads TGCGCCAGCAGCTTAGGACTAGGGACAGCCTACGAGCAGTACTTC. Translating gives CASSLGLGTAYEQYF.

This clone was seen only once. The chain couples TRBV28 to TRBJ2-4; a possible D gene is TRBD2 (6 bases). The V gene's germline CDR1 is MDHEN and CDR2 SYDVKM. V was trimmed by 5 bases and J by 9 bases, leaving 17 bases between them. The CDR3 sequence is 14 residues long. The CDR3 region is CASSDRSVEGIQYF. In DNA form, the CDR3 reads TGTGCCAGCAGTGATAGGTCGGTGGAGGGCATTCAGTACTTC.

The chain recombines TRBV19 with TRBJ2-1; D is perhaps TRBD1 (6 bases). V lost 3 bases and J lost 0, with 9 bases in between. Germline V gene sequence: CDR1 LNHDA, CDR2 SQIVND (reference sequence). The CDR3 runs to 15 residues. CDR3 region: CASSMQGSSYNEQFF. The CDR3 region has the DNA TGTGCCAGTAGTATGCAGGGGAGCTCCTACAATGAGCAGTTCTTC.

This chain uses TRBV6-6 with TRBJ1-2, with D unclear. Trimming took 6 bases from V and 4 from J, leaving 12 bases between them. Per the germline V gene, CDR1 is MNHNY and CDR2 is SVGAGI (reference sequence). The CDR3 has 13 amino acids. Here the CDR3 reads CASRTDARYGYTF. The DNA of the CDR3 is TGTGCCAGCAGAACGGACGCCCGCTATGGCTACACCTTC.

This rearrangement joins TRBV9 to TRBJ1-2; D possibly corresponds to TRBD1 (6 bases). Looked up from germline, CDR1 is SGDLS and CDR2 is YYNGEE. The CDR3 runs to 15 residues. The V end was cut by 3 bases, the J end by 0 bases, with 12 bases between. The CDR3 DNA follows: TGTGCCAGCAGCGCACTTGGGGGCACTAACTATGGCTACACCTTC. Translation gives CASSALGGTNYGYTF.

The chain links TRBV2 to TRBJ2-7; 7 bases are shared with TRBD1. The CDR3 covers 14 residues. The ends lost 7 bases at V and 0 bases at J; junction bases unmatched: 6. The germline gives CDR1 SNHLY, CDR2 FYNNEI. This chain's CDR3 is CASIQDRDSYEQYF. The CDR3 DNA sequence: TGTGCCAGCATCCAAGACAGGGACTCCTACGAGCAGTACTTC.

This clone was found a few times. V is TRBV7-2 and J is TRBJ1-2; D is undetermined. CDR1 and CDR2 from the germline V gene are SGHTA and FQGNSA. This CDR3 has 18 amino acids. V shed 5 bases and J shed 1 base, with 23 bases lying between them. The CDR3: CASSLPGGRSTFNYGYTF. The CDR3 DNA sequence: TGTGCCAGCAGCCTCCCGGGAGGCAGGTCTACTTTTAACTATGGCTACACCTTC. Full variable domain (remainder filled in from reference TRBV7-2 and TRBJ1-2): GAGVSQSPSNKVTEKGKDVELRCDPISGHTALYWYRQSLGQGLEFLIYFQGNSAPDKSGLPSDRFSAERTGGSVSTLTIQRTQQEDSAVYLCASSLPGGRSTFNYGYTFGSGTRLTVV.

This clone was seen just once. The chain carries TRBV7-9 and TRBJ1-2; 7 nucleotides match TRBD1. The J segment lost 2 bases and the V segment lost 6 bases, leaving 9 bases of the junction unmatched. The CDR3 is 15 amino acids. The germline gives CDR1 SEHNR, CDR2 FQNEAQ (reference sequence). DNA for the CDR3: TGTGCCAGCAGTTTGGCAGGGGGTCAAAACTATGGCTACACCTTC. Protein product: CASSLAGGQNYGYTF.

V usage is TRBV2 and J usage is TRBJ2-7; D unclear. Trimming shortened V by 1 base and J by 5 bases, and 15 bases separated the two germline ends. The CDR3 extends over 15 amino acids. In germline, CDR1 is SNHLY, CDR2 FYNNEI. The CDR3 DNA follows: TGTGCCAGCAGTGAAGGCAGGTCCTACCGCCACGAGCAGTACTTC. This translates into CASSEGRSYRHEQYF.

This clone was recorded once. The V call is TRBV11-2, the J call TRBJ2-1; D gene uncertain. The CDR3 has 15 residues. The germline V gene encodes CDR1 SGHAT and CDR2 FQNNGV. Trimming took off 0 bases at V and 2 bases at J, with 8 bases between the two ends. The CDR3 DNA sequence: TGTGCCAGCAGCTTAGACTTGGGCCCCTACAATGAGCAGTTCTTC. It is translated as CASSLDLGPYNEQFF.

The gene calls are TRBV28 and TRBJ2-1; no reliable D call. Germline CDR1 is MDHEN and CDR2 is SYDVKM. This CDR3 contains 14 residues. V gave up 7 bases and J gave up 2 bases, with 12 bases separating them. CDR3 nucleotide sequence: TGTGCCAGCACAAGACGAAAGGCCTACAATGAGCAGTTCTTC. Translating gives CASTRRKAYNEQFF.